This TCR beta chain derives from a study of blood T cell repertoires in COVID-19. Study-level information: From T cells, B-cell-depleted T cells, or PBMCs came the material, which was cDNA or gDNA.

Authors' processing steps: Reference gene primer amplification in the assay estimated nucleated cell counts. TCRdb's copy holds only in-frame clones and misses some; the assay was immunoSEQ multiplex PCR. V, J and clone size reflect that table, while D and trimming were determined from the DNA. The repertoire has around 300,000 clones, approximately 86% of them found once; the top ten carry roughly 14%. The CDR3 sequence is 13 residues long. Germline V gene sequence: CDR1 MDHEN, CDR2 SYDVKM. The V end was cut by 2 bases, the J end by 7 bases, with 12 bases between. The receptor's source is a woman in her sixties or seventies with COVID-19, enrolled during active disease. The sample consisted of peripheral blood. The chain couples TRBV28 to TRBJ2-7; tentative D call: TRBD2 (6 bases). DNA of the CDR3: TGTGCCAGCAGTTTACTACGGGGGTGGGAGCAGTACTTC. It specifies CASSLLRGWEQYF.